The entry below describes one TCR beta chain. The antigen is unknown. CD45RO+ cells were combined with CCR7-negative CD45RA+ TemRA cells to form CD8 memory. Generated by immunoSEQ multiplex PCR, the TCRdb table keeps only in-frame clones and is missing some. This table has approximately 97,000 clones, about two thirds appearing once. These data originate in a study of shared clonotypes between healthy human individuals. Study in general: Donor composition was a couple of women and a few men, aged 18 to 49. There were three CD4 naive, three CD4 memory, two CD8 naive and one CD8 memory plates per donor. Findings of the study overall: Compared with clonotypes that all four donors shared, non-shared clonotypes had lower generation probabilities.

The length of the CDR3 is 14 residues. V lost 6 bases to trimming and J lost 2 bases; unmatched junction nucleotides: 6. CDR1 is SGHNT and CDR2 is YENEEA in the germline V gene. Specimen: memory CD8+ T cells sorted from blood. Subset noted: CD45RO+ cells pooled with CCR7-negative TemRA cells. This sequence was found in a man aged 25-45 years in good health. V is TRBV11-3 and J is TRBJ2-5; 7 bases are a match to TRBD2. The CDR3 DNA sequence: TGTGCCAGCAGTCCCGCGGGGGAACAAGAGACCCAGTACTTC. Translation gives CASSPAGEQETQYF.